One sample yielded the 6 T cell receptor beta chains listed below, sequenced in a study of T cell repertoires and Cas9 in healthy adults. Repertoires were generated with immunoSEQ multiplex PCR, while TCRdb's copy carries only in-frame clones and drops some. The sample has tens of thousands of clones, around 93% seen once. Sequenced: CD4+ effector T cells (CD127+, CD25-, CD137-, CD154-) from PBMCs; culture status not recorded. The receptors come from a human donor in good health.

The chain combines TRBV19 with TRBJ2-7; tentatively, D is TRBD1 (6 bases). The length of the CDR3 is 15 residues. From germline, CDR1 is LNHDA and CDR2 SQIVND (reference sequence). Deletions cut 3 bases from V and 4 bases from J, with 16 bases between. The CDR3: CASSMETGSVYEQYF. CDR3 nucleotides: TGTGCCAGTAGTATGGAAACAGGGTCTGTATACGAGCAGTACTTC. Full variable domain (rest looked up from reference TRBV19 and TRBJ2-7): DGGITQSPKYLFRKEGQNVTLSCEQNLNHDAMYWYRQDPGQGLRLIYYSQIVNDFQKGDIAEGYSVSREKKESFPLTVTSAQKNPTAFYLCASSMETGSVYEQYFGPGTRLTVT.

The chain employs TRBV13 and TRBJ2-1; the match to TRBD2 covers 8 bases. This CDR3 has 19 amino acids. Per germline, CDR1 PRHDT and CDR2 FYEKMQ (reference sequence). The V gene end was trimmed by 3 bases and the J gene end by 0 bases; junction bases not matched to a gene: 13. As DNA, the CDR3 is TGTGCCAGCAGCTTCCGGACTAGCCCCCTCCTCAGCTCCTACAATGAGCAGTTCTTC. This codes for CASSFRTSPLLSSYNEQFF.

CDR3 DNA: TGCAGTGCTTTACAAGAGACCCAGTACTTC. It codes for CSALQETQYF. The chain has TRBV20-1 and TRBJ2-5; D remains unclear. This CDR3 spans 10 amino acids. Germline V gene lookup returns CDR1 DFQATT and CDR2 SNEGSKA (reference sequence). V gave up 5 bases and J gave up 2 bases, with 3 bases separating them.

V is TRBV5-6 and J is TRBJ2-1; 7 nucleotides align to TRBD1. CDR3 length equals 14 residues. The J segment lost 4 bases and the V segment lost 1 base, leaving 2 bases of the junction unmatched. Germline CDR1 reads SGHDT; CDR2 reads YYEEEE. As DNA, the CDR3 is TGTGCCAGCAGCTTGACAGGGGTTTACAATGAGCAGTTCTTC. Translation: CASSLTGVYNEQFF.

In its sample, this clone was seen once. This chain joins TRBV10-3 and TRBJ1-2; tentative D call: TRBD1 (6 bases). The CDR3 runs 15 residues. V was pared by 0 bases and J by 0 bases, with 8 bases between. CDR1 ENHRY and CDR2 SYGVKD come from the germline V gene. This CDR3 reads CAISESWGPNYGYTF. DNA of the CDR3: TGTGCCATCAGTGAGTCATGGGGGCCTAACTATGGCTACACCTTC.

The rearrangement joins TRBV5-4 to TRBJ1-4; 7 bases map to TRBD1. This CDR3 spans 16 amino acids. Germline V lookup: CDR1 SGHNT, CDR2 YYREEE (reference sequence). Germline trimming cut 4 bases from V and 0 bases from J; bases unmatched to any gene: 6. In DNA, the CDR3 is TGTGCCAGCAGCCCGACAGGGTCTACAACTAATGAAAAACTGTTTTTT. It translates to CASSPTGSTTNEKLFF.